Below are 32 T cell receptor beta chains sequenced from a single sample in a study of graft-versus-host responses after intestinal transplantation. Sequencing used immunoSEQ multiplex PCR; TCRdb keeps in-frame clones, though not all of them. The profile shows about 18,000 clones, around 39% of them singletons. This specimen was alloreactive CD4+ T cells from a mixed lymphocyte reaction culture, taken before intestinal transplant. The sample's subset: CFSE-low proliferating T cells sorted from roughly 6-day pre-transplant mixed lymphocyte reaction (GvH or HvG direction). These receptors all stem from a human patient who received an intestinal transplant.

The chain joins TRBV9 to TRBJ2-7; D might be TRBD2 (7 bases). The CDR3 extends over 14 amino acids. Germline CDR1 is SGDLS and CDR2 is YYNGEE. Trimming shortened V by 0 bases and J by 4 bases, and 11 bases separated the two germline ends. The CDR3, as DNA: TGTGCCAGCAGCGTAGGGGGGGGCGGATACGAGCAGTACTTC. This translates into CASSVGGGGYEQYF.

CDR3: CASSVEPGFGYTF. Here the CDR3 DNA reads TGTGCCAGCAGTGTTGAACCGGGTTTTGGCTACACCTTC. This chain joins TRBV6-5 and TRBJ1-2, with no clear D. Trimming removed 5 bases from V and 7 bases from J, with 14 bases in between. This CDR3 region has 13 residues. Germline loops: CDR1 MNHEY, CDR2 SVGAGI.

The genes are TRBV19 and TRBJ1-2; D is ambiguous. V was pared by 3 bases and J by 7 bases, with 12 bases between. This CDR3 spans 13 amino acids. The V gene's germline CDR1 is LNHDA and CDR2 SQIVND (reference sequence). CDR3 sequence: CASSIRSGSGYTF. The CDR3 DNA is TGTGCCAGTAGTATTAGAAGTGGTAGTGGCTACACCTTC.

In its sample, this clone was seen a few times. The J gene is TRBJ2-1, the V gene TRBV6-5; the D is unclear. Germline lookup yields CDR1 MNHEY and CDR2 SVGAGI. V lost 5 bases, J lost 4 bases, and 12 bases lay in between. CDR3 length: 14 amino acids. For the CDR3, the DNA is TGTGCCAGCAGTGTGACCCCGGCGTACAATGAGCAGTTCTTC. Translation: CASSVTPAYNEQFF.

In nucleotides, the CDR3 is TGTGCCATCAGTGAGAGAGGAGGTTTGAACACTGAAGCTTTCTTT. The encoded protein is CAISERGGLNTEAFF. This chain joins TRBV10-3 and TRBJ1-1, with D unresolved. CDR3 length: 15 residues. CDR1 is ENHRY, CDR2 SYGVKD, per germline. V was pared by 2 bases and J by 0 bases, with 10 bases between.

This rearrangement joins TRBV5-6 to TRBJ1-2; D is unclear. CDR3 length: 12 residues. CDR1 SGHDT and CDR2 YYEEEE come from the germline V gene. V shed 0 bases and J shed 4 bases, with 4 bases lying between them. CDR3 region: CASSLEPYGYTF. CDR3 bases: TGTGCCAGCAGCTTGGAACCCTATGGCTACACCTTC.

V and J are TRBV7-2 and TRBJ1-5, with D perhaps matching TRBD1 (5 bases). Trimming cost V 2 bases and J 4 bases, with 12 bases left between them. This CDR3 has 15 amino acids. Germline V gene data show CDR1 as SGHTA and CDR2 as FQGNSA. The CDR3 region is CASSLMGGRNQPQHF. Written as DNA, the CDR3 is TGTGCCAGCAGCTTAATGGGGGGTAGAAATCAGCCCCAGCATTTT.

The rearrangement uses TRBV6-6 and TRBJ1-5; perhaps TRBD1 as D (6 bases). This CDR3 contains 13 residues. Germline V gene sequence: CDR1 MNHNY, CDR2 SVGAGI (reference sequence). The V end lost 6 bases, the J end lost 6 bases, and 12 bases lay between the germline ends. This CDR3 is CASRYRVGQPQHF. The CDR3 DNA reads as TGTGCCAGCAGGTACAGGGTGGGTCAGCCCCAGCATTTT.

The genes are TRBV27 and TRBJ2-7; D assignment may be TRBD1 or TRBD2 (5 bases each). The germline CDR1 and CDR2 sequences are MNHEY and SMNVEV (reference sequence). The germline V and J ends were trimmed by 3 bases and 12 bases, with 15 bases remaining between them. This CDR3 has 12 residues. The CDR3 region is CASSFGAGGWYF. The CDR3 nucleotides read TGTGCCAGCAGTTTCGGGGCGGGCGGGTGGTACTTC.

The chain carries TRBV5-8 and TRBJ1-4; D may be TRBD1 (5 bases). V dropped 0 bases and J dropped 5 bases, with 11 bases sitting between them. Germline lookup yields CDR1 SGHTS and CDR2 YDEGEE. The CDR3 spans 15 residues. CDR3 bases: TGTGCCAGCAGCTTGGGAGGGGAGTCGAATGAAAAACTGTTTTTT. Its protein is CASSLGGESNEKLFF.

This clone was observed a handful of times. V usage is TRBV18 and J usage is TRBJ2-3; possibly TRBD2 for D (6 bases). This CDR3 is built from 17 residues. The V and J ends lost 1 base and 7 bases respectively, with 21 bases between them. The germline gives CDR1 KGHSH, CDR2 LQKENI. CDR3 amino acids: CASSPRKVGGTYNTQYF. Here the CDR3 DNA reads TGTGCCAGCTCACCACGGAAGGTCGGGGGAACCTACAATACGCAGTATTTT. The whole variable domain, remainder taken from reference TRBV18 and TRBJ2-3, is NAGVMQNPRHLVRRRGQEARLRCSPMKGHSHVYWYRQLPEEGLKFMVYLQKENIIDESGMPKERFSAEFPKEGPSILRIQQVVRGDSAAYFCASSPRKVGGTYNTQYFGPGTRLTVL.

The count of this clone is one. The chain joins TRBV4-2 to TRBJ1-5; 11 nucleotides align to TRBD1. The CDR3 spans 18 residues. The V segment lost 0 bases and the J segment 1 base; nucleotides outside the gene matches: 5. Germline V CDR1 and CDR2: LGHNA, YNFKEQ. In nucleotides, the CDR3 is TGTGCCAGCAGCCAAGATGGGACAGGGGGTCCCAGCAATCAGCCCCAGCATTTT. This encodes CASSQDGTGGPSNQPQHF.

The V and J genes are TRBV5-1 and TRBJ1-2; D ambiguous. V lost 0 bases to trimming and J lost 3 bases, with 12 bases between them. Germline CDR1 is SGHRS and CDR2 is YFSETQ. The CDR3 is 15 residues long. DNA for the CDR3: TGCGCCAGCAGCTTGGTTAGGACCGGGGACTATGGCTACACCTTC. This gives the protein CASSLVRTGDYGYTF.

This clone was observed a handful of times. The V call is TRBV4-1, the J call TRBJ2-2, with no clear D. The length of the CDR3 is 13 residues. Per the germline V gene, CDR1 is MGHRA and CDR2 is YSYEKL. Trimming pared 0 bases from V and 2 bases from J, leaving 1 base between. The CDR3 spells CASSQENTGELFF. DNA for the CDR3: TGCGCCAGCAGCCAAGAAAACACCGGGGAGCTGTTTTTT.

In its sample, this clone is medium-sized (0.01 to 0.1%). This chain joins TRBV7-9 and TRBJ1-4, with D possibly being TRBD1 (5 bases). In germline, CDR1 is SEHNR, CDR2 FQNEAQ (reference sequence). The CDR3 has 16 amino acids. V was pared by 5 bases and J by 5 bases, with 18 bases between. CDR3: CASSPTGDRLNEKLFF. The CDR3 DNA reads as TGTGCCAGCAGCCCTACAGGTGACAGACTCAATGAAAAACTGTTTTTT.

This clone was counted once. This chain links TRBV5-1 with TRBJ2-3; maybe TRBD2 (5 bases). V was trimmed by 0 bases and J by 0 bases, leaving 8 bases between them. The CDR3 sequence is 15 residues long. The V gene's germline CDR1 is SGHRS and CDR2 YFSETQ. The CDR3 sequence is CASSLGTRSTDTQYF. CDR3 DNA sequence: TGCGCCAGCAGCTTGGGTACTAGGAGCACAGATACGCAGTATTTT.

The chain recombines TRBV5-1 with TRBJ1-2; D gene ambiguous. The CDR3 consists of 14 residues. Looked up from germline, CDR1 is SGHRS and CDR2 is YFSETQ. The V and J ends lost 0 bases and 7 bases respectively, with 13 bases between them. CDR3: CASSLGKSTSGYTF. As DNA, the CDR3 is TGCGCCAGCAGCTTGGGGAAAAGTACTAGTGGCTACACCTTC.

DNA of the CDR3: TGTGCCTGGGAAAAAATACAGGGCTTCTATAATTCACCCCTCCACTTT. This translates into CAWEKIQGFYNSPLHF. V is TRBV30 and J is TRBJ1-6; D is perhaps TRBD1 (6 bases). This CDR3 region has 16 residues. V lost 5 bases and J 3 bases, leaving 17 bases between the germline ends. In germline, CDR1 is GTSNPN, CDR2 SVGIG (reference sequence).

By sample share, this clone is medium-sized. The J gene is TRBJ1-4, the V gene TRBV7-9, with 9 bases fitting TRBD1. Germline CDR1 reads SEHNR; CDR2 reads FQNEAQ (reference sequence). The CDR3 is made up of 15 amino acids. J was trimmed by 5 bases and V by 1 base; bases with no gene match: 2. CDR3 nucleotides: TGTGCCAGCAGCTTAGGCGGACAGGGGAATGAAAAACTGTTTTTT. Translating gives CASSLGGQGNEKLFF.

The chain employs TRBV18 and TRBJ2-7; no reliable D call. The germline CDR1 and CDR2 sequences are KGHSH and LQKENI. Trimming took off 3 bases at V and 5 bases at J, with 14 bases between the two ends. This CDR3 has 14 amino acids. CDR3 in DNA: TGTGCCAGCTCACCGGGCCGGCAGCTCCACGAGCAGTACTTC. It encodes CASSPGRQLHEQYF.

The chain couples TRBV29-1 to TRBJ1-2; D possibly corresponds to TRBD1 (5 bases). The CDR3 length is 12 residues. Trimming pared 4 bases from V and 0 bases from J, leaving 6 bases between. CDR1 and CDR2 (germline): SQVTM, ANQGSEA. The CDR3 bases are TGCAGCGTTGGGGGGTCTAACTATGGCTACACCTTC. Translating gives CSVGGSNYGYTF. Using reference TRBV29-1 and TRBJ1-2 for the parts outside the CDR3, the full variable domain is SAVISQKPSRDICQRGTSLTIQCQVDSQVTMMFWYRQQPGQSLTLIATANQGSEATYESGFVIDKFPISRPNLTFSTLTVSNMSPEDSSIYLCSVGGSNYGYTFGSGTRLTVV.

This clone has a single count. The genes are TRBV12-5 and TRBJ2-7, with 8 bases fitting TRBD2. Germline CDR1 and CDR2: LGHNT and FRNRAP. This CDR3 is built from 15 residues. The J segment lost 9 bases and the V segment lost 6 bases, leaving 16 bases of the junction unmatched. CDR3 sequence: CASGPHPGAGVRQYF. In DNA form, the CDR3 reads TGTGCTAGTGGACCGCACCCGGGAGCGGGGGTAAGGCAGTACTTC.

The chain uses TRBV19 and TRBJ1-2, with 7 nucleotides matching TRBD1. With V trimmed by 10 bases and J by 3 bases, 11 bases remained unmatched. Germline V lookup: CDR1 LNHDA, CDR2 SQIVND (reference sequence). This CDR3 has 14 amino acids. The CDR3 DNA is TGTGCCACCCGACCGACAGGGCTTTACTATGGCTACACCTTC. Amino acids: CATRPTGLYYGYTF.

This clone appeared a single time. The chain is built from TRBV6-1 and TRBJ2-1, with D perhaps assigned TRBD1 or TRBD2 (7 bases each). The V end was cut by 5 bases, the J end by 12 bases, with 20 bases between. Germline V gene sequence: CDR1 MNHNS, CDR2 SASEGT. CDR3 length equals 14 residues. CDR3 sequence reads: CASSSAQGRGAQFF. The CDR3 nucleotides read TGTGCCAGCAGTTCCGCACAGGGGAGGGGTGCGCAGTTCTTC.

V usage is TRBV7-9 and J usage is TRBJ1-6; D call uncertain. CDR1 is SEHNR and CDR2 is FQNEAQ in the germline V gene (reference sequence). The CDR3 has 15 residues. V gave up 5 bases and J gave up 7 bases, with 15 bases separating them. In nucleotides, the CDR3 is TGTGCCAGCAGCCGTCATGGCGACGGAAATTCACCCCTCCACTTT. Translation gives CASSRHGDGNSPLHF.

The chain joins TRBV5-1 to TRBJ2-2; either TRBD1 or TRBD2 may supply D (6 bases each). With 2 bases removed from V and 0 bases from J, the gap between germline ends came to 8 bases. The CDR3 consists of 15 residues. Germline values: CDR1 SGHRS, CDR2 YFSETQ. CDR3 amino acids: CASSFRGPNTGELFF. The CDR3 DNA reads as TGCGCCAGCAGCTTTCGGGGGCCGAACACCGGGGAGCTGTTTTTT.

In its sample, this clone was seen a few times. This chain's CDR3 is CASKGQAGQPQHF. The CDR3 DNA reads as TGTGCCAGCAAAGGACAGGCAGGTCAGCCCCAGCATTTT. The gene calls are TRBV6-5 and TRBJ1-5, with 7 bases fitting TRBD1. This CDR3 contains 13 residues. The junction had 6 bases not matched to a gene; V was cut back by 7 bases and J by 6 bases. CDR1 and CDR2 (germline): MNHEY, SVGAGI.

A few counts support this clone. The V call is TRBV7-8, the J call TRBJ1-2, with 7 bases aligning to TRBD1. Germline CDR1 SGHVS, CDR2 FQNEAQ. V was pared by 1 base and J by 8 bases, with 10 bases of the junction left unmatched. The CDR3 contains 15 residues. The CDR3 spells CASSLERFPGGGYTF. CDR3 nucleotides: TGTGCCAGCAGCTTAGAACGGTTCCCAGGGGGAGGCTACACCTTC.

The J gene is TRBJ2-5, the V gene TRBV30; D is possibly TRBD1 or TRBD2 (5 bases each). V gave up 4 bases and J gave up 9 bases, with 18 bases separating them. This CDR3 region has 13 residues. Germline V gene sequence: CDR1 GTSNPN, CDR2 SVGIG (reference sequence). Here the CDR3 DNA reads TGTGCCTGGAATAGGGACCGTCGAGGGGCCCAGTACTTC. It yields the protein CAWNRDRRGAQYF.

A few counts support this clone. V is TRBV6-4 and J is TRBJ1-1; D ambiguous. Per the germline V gene, CDR1 is MRHNA and CDR2 is SNTAGT. This CDR3 contains 13 residues. V dropped 4 bases and J dropped 1 base, with 7 bases sitting between them. In DNA form, the CDR3 reads TGTGCCAGCAGTGCCGATCGGAACACTGAAGCTTTCTTT. This encodes CASSADRNTEAFF.

The rearrangement links TRBV7-2 to TRBJ1-5; 8 nucleotides line up with TRBD1. J gave up 7 bases and V 5 bases, and 7 bases lay outside the gene matches. This CDR3 is built from 14 residues. CDR1 SGHTA and CDR2 FQGNSA come from the germline V gene. The CDR3 loop is CASSTTGVRQPQHF. The CDR3 DNA reads as TGTGCCAGCAGCACGACAGGGGTTAGGCAGCCCCAGCATTTT.

This clone was seen only once. The rearrangement joins TRBV20-1 to TRBJ1-1; D unresolved. Germline assignment: CDR1 DFQATT and CDR2 SNEGSKA (reference sequence). V gave up 5 bases and J gave up 8 bases, with 3 bases separating them. The CDR3 sequence is 8 residues long. The CDR3 region has the DNA TGCAGTGCTGGGGAAGCTTTCTTT. Amino acid sequence: CSAGEAFF.